The rows below give T cell receptor beta chains drawn from one sample of a study of blood T cells in healthy people across ages. TCRdb ran MiXCR on the 5' RACE reads and lists one entry per CDR3 protein. This sample has over 500,000 distinct CDR3 sequences, with around a quarter found just once. This sample was also put to use in a study of T cells of mothers and their children.

The material sequenced was blood. The receptors derive from a boy aged 2-15 years in good health. Both conserved end residues are part of each CDR3. A D gene is named only where the DNA matches it firmly. Clone size is stated in some rows and not others, as once, few, many or a class when expanded.

v_call	j_call	d_call	clone_size	cdr3_aa	cdr3_nt
TRBV6-5	TRBJ2-5	TRBD1	.	CATIDRGRGETQYF	TGTGCCACCATAGACAGGGGCCGGGGAGAGACCCAGTACTTC
TRBV30	TRBJ2-1	.	.	CAWSRLGGIIYNEQFF	TGTGCCTGGAGTAGATTAGGCGGAATCATTTACAATGAGCAGTTCTTC
TRBV15	TRBJ2-7	.	.	CATSTPGYEQYF	TGTGCCACCAGCACCCCGGGGTACGAGCAGTACTTC
TRBV5-1	TRBJ2-1	.	few	CASSSAAGLNEQFF	TGCGCCAGCAGCTCGGCGGCGGGCCTAAATGAGCAGTTCTTC
TRBV29-1	TRBJ2-7	.	.	CSALGPGEQYF	TGCAGCGCCTTGGGCCCGGGCGAGCAGTACTTC
TRBV5-1	TRBJ1-4	TRBD1	.	CASSSEGASNEKLFF	TGCGCCAGCAGCTCAGAGGGGGCAAGTAATGAAAAACTGTTTTTT
TRBV29-1	TRBJ2-5	.	few	CSVDGGVAQYF	TGCAGCGTAGACGGAGGTGTGGCCCAGTACTTC
TRBV29-1	TRBJ2-5	TRBD1	few	CSSTGQGETQYF	TGCAGCTCCACAGGACAGGGAGAGACCCAGTACTTC
TRBV7-9	TRBJ2-5	.	few	CASSPHSRLTQYF	TGTGCCAGCAGCCCCCACTCCCGACTGACCCAGTACTTC
TRBV20-1	TRBJ1-4	TRBD1	few	CSAPPQGGEKLFF	TGCAGTGCTCCCCCACAGGGGGGGGAAAAACTGTTTTTT
TRBV7-9	TRBJ2-7	TRBD1	.	CASSGPGQGYYEQYF	TGTGCCAGCAGCGGACCGGGACAGGGTTACTACGAGCAGTACTTC
TRBV19	TRBJ2-5	.	.	CASSVSRLPETQYF	TGTGCCAGTAGTGTCTCTAGACTCCCCGAGACCCAGTACTTC
TRBV5-1	TRBJ2-3	.	once	CASSLRGGGTDTQYF	TGCGCCAGCAGCTTGAGGGGAGGAGGGACAGATACGCAGTATTTT
TRBV15	TRBJ2-1	.	few	CATSRSGQSSYNEQFF	TGTGCCACCAGCAGATCCGGACAGAGCTCCTACAATGAGCAGTTCTTC
TRBV9	TRBJ2-3	TRBD2	.	CASRRGELSTDTQYF	TGTGCCAGCAGGCGGGGGGAACTCAGCACAGATACGCAGTATTTT
TRBV5-1	TRBJ2-5	TRBD1	.	CASSAGTAQEAQYF	TGCGCCAGCAGCGCAGGGACAGCGCAAGAGGCCCAGTACTTC
TRBV5-1	TRBJ1-5	.	few	CASSLDASGGTPQHF	TGCGCCAGCAGCTTGGATGCCTCCGGGGGAACGCCCCAGCATTTT
TRBV20-1	TRBJ2-7	.	.	CSARSRLGSEQYF	TGCAGTGCTAGGTCCCGGCTTGGTTCCGAGCAGTACTTC
TRBV6-5	TRBJ2-5	.	.	CASSRGSGYQETQYF	TGTGCCAGCAGTCGCGGTAGCGGTTACCAAGAGACCCAGTACTTC
TRBV9	TRBJ2-5	.	few	CASSSPRGWDF	TGTGCCAGCAGCTCTCCGAGGGGGTGGGACTTC
TRBV2	TRBJ1-2	.	.	CASTTRGGGYTF	TGTGCCAGTACTACGAGGGGCGGCGGCTACACCTTC
TRBV12-3/TRBV12-4	TRBJ2-7	.	.	CASSTTGVQQYF	TGTGCCAGCAGTACCACGGGGGTTCAGCAGTACTTC
TRBV10-3	TRBJ2-1	.	.	CAITRQGSDYNEQFF	TGTGCCATCACCCGGCAGGGGTCGGACTACAATGAGCAGTTCTTC
TRBV10-3	TRBJ1-2	.	.	CAILPGSGNPGRSYGYTF	TGTGCCATCCTACCAGGGTCCGGAAACCCAGGAAGGAGCTATGGCTACACCTTC
TRBV27	TRBJ2-4	.	.	CASSPQAGAKNIQYF	TGTGCCAGCAGCCCACAGGCGGGGGCCAAAAACATTCAGTACTTC
TRBV20-1	TRBJ1-5	.	few	CSAGRMVRNQPQHF	TGCAGTGCTGGGCGAATGGTACGAAATCAGCCCCAGCATTTT
TRBV29-1	TRBJ2-1	TRBD2	.	CSVNGRASRNEQFF	TGCAGCGTTAATGGGAGGGCCAGTCGCAATGAGCAGTTCTTC
TRBV9	TRBJ2-7	TRBD1	few	CASSVDTGQGYEQYF	TGTGCCAGCAGCGTAGATACGGGACAGGGCTACGAGCAGTACTTC
TRBV5-1	TRBJ2-3	.	.	CASSLNDFEDTQYF	TGCGCCAGCAGCTTGAACGATTTCGAGGATACGCAGTATTTT
TRBV5-4	TRBJ1-2	.	.	CASSSRQANYGYTF	TGTGCCAGCAGCAGCCGACAGGCTAACTATGGCTACACCTTC
TRBV7-9	TRBJ2-7	TRBD2	few	CASSITGTSPYEQYF	TGTGCCAGCAGCATAACCGGGACTAGCCCCTACGAGCAGTACTTC
TRBV12-3/TRBV12-4	TRBJ1-3	TRBD1	.	CASRPSGQGIYRNTIYF	TGTGCCAGCAGACCCTCGGGACAGGGGATTTACCGAAACACCATATATTTT
TRBV7-2	TRBJ1-2	.	few	CASSLDPRDYYGYTF	TGTGCCAGCAGCTTAGATCCGCGAGACTACTATGGCTACACCTTC
TRBV7-9	TRBJ2-1	TRBD2	few	CAGMTSGGNEQFF	TGTGCCGGAATGACTAGCGGGGGTAATGAGCAGTTCTTC
TRBV7-2	TRBJ2-1	TRBD2	few	CASSLGLGGSNEQFF	TGTGCCAGCAGCTTAGGCTTGGGCGGGAGTAATGAGCAGTTCTTC
TRBV20-1	TRBJ2-1	.	.	CSARAGKSSYNEQFF	TGCAGTGCTAGGGCAGGGAAGAGCTCCTACAATGAGCAGTTCTTC
TRBV6-5	TRBJ2-1	TRBD2	many	CASSYSRLAGGDEQFF	TGTGCCAGCAGTTACTCGAGGCTAGCGGGGGGTGATGAGCAGTTCTTC
TRBV10-3	TRBJ1-2	.	few	CAISVKGAVNYGYTF	TGTGCCATCAGTGTTAAAGGGGCAGTTAACTATGGCTACACCTTC
TRBV6-5	TRBJ1-2	.	.	CASSYLVNGGEGGDGGYTF	TGTGCCAGCAGTTACCTAGTAAACGGTGGAGAGGGAGGGGATGGCGGCTACACCTTC
TRBV29-1	TRBJ2-7	TRBD1	.	CSVSPGTGGYEQYF	TGCAGCGTTAGCCCCGGGACAGGGGGGTACGAACAGTACTTC
TRBV15	TRBJ2-4	.	few	CATRKDATKNIQYF	TGTGCCACCAGGAAGGATGCAACCAAAAACATTCAGTACTTC
TRBV11-2	TRBJ1-5	.	.	CASSPGGSGNQPQHF	TGTGCCAGCAGCCCCGGGGGTTCGGGCAATCAGCCCCAGCATTTT
TRBV9	TRBJ1-4	TRBD1	few	CASSLPGQGNEKLFF	TGTGCCAGCAGCCTCCCGGGACAGGGCAATGAAAAACTGTTTTTT
TRBV7-2	TRBJ2-4	.	few	CASSLVALENIQYF	TGTGCCAGCAGCTTAGTAGCACTAGAGAACATTCAGTACTTC
TRBV12-3/TRBV12-4	TRBJ2-3	TRBD2	.	CASSPRTSGSRRYF	TGTGCCAGCAGTCCAAGGACTAGCGGGAGCCGAAGGTATTTT
TRBV5-6	TRBJ1-4	.	.	CASSLVSRGGEKLFF	TGTGCCAGCAGCTTGGTTTCCAGGGGTGGTGAAAAACTGTTTTTT